This T cell receptor beta chain comes out of a study of T cell responses to AZD1222 COVID-19 vaccine. Broader study findings: Spike-wide coverage was observed for vaccine-associated CD4 TCRs, with dominant responses at 160-218 and 743-854.

Pooling of second doses given at about 4 or about 12 weeks was done. Note on this clone: Its target is not known.

TCRdb's table, derived via immunoSEQ multiplex PCR, lists solely in-frame clones and lacks some. The data contain nearly 110,000 clones, roughly 87% of them singletons. The CDR3 totals 13 residues. The ends were cut back, 6 bases at V and 2 bases at J, with 10 bases in the middle. The TCR comes from an adult who received the AZD1222 COVID-19 vaccine. This chain connects TRBV12-3 or TRBV12-4 to TRBJ1-2; weak D call: TRBD1 (5 bases). This sample comprised peripheral blood, obtained 28 days after the second AZD1222 dose. The CDR3 spells CASSPGKNYGYTF. The CDR3 nucleotides are TGTGCCAGCAGCCCAGGGAAAAACTATGGCTACACCTTC.